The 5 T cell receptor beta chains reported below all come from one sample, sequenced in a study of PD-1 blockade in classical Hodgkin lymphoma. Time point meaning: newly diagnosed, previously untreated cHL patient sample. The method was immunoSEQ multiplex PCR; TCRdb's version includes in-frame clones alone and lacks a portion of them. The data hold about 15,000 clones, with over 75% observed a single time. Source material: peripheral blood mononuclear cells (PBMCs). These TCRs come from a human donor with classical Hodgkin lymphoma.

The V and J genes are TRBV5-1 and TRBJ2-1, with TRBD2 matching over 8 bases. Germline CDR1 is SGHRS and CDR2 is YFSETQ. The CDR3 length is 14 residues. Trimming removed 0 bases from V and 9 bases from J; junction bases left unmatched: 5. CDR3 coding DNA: TGCGCCAGCAGCTTGGACCGGGAGGGGGGTGAGCAGTTCTTC. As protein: CASSLDREGGEQFF.

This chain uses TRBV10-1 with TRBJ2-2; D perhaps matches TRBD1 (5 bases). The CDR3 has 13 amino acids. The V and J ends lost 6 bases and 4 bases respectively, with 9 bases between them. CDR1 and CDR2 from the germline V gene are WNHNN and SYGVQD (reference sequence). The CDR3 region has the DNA TGCGCCAGCAGGTTCCAGGGCACCGGGGAGCTGTTTTTT. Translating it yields CASRFQGTGELFF.

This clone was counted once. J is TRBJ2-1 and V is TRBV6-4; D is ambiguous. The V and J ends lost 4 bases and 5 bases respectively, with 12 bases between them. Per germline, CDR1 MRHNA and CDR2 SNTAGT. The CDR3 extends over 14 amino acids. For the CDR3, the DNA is TGTGCCAGCAGTGCGGAGACCGAAAACAATGAGCAGTTCTTC. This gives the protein CASSAETENNEQFF.

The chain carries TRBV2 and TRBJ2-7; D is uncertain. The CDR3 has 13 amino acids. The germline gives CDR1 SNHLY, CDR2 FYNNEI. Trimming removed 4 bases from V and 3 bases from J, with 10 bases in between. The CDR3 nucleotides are TGTGCCAGCAGTGCAACTGACGTCTACGAGCAGTACTTC. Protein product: CASSATDVYEQYF.

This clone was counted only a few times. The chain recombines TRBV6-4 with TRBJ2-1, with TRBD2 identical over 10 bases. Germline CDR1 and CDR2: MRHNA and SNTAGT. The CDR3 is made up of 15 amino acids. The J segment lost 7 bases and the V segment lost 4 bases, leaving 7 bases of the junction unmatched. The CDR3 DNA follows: TGTGCCAGCAGTGCCGGACTAGCGGACTATAATGAGCAGTTCTTC. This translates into CASSAGLADYNEQFF.